This entry describes one T cell receptor beta chain. The data originate from a study of blood T cells in healthy people across ages. Germline assignment: CDR1 DFQATT and CDR2 SNEGSKA (reference sequence). CDR3 length: 16 residues. The V end was cut by 0 bases, the J end by 0 bases, with 11 bases between. With a J-beta primer mix and a sample-barcoded 5' primer, a second PCR ran roughly 6 to 11 cycles. MiXCR was run by TCRdb on the 5' RACE reads, yielding one entry per CDR3 protein. Altogether fewer than 1,000,000 distinct CDR3 sequences are present, around two fifths being singletons, with the ten largest covering approximately 20%.

The clonotype was recovered from a man in his 60s in good health. The sample consisted of blood. V and J are TRBV20-1 and TRBJ2-2; no clear D gene. CDR3 nucleotide sequence: TGCAGTGCTAGAGACCTCGACGGGCCGAACACCGGGGAGCTGTTTTTT. Translated, it gives CSARDLDGPNTGELFF.